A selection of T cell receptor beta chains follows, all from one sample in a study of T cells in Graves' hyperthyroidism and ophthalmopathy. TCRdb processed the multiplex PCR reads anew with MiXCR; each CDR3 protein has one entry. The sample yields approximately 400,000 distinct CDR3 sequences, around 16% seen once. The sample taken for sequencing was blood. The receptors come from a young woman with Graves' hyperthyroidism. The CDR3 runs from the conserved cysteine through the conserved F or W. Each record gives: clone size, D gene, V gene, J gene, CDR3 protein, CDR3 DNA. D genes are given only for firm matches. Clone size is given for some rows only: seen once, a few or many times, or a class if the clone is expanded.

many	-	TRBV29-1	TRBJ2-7	CSVVGDSYEQYF	TGCAGCGTTGTGGGGGATTCCTACGAGCAGTACTTC
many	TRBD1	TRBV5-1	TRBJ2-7	CASSHGTGAYEQYF	TGTGCCAGCAGCCACGGGACAGGTGCCTACGAGCAGTACTTC
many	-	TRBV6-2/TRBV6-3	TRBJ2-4	CASVSLADAKNIQYF	TGTGCCAGCGTATCCCTAGCCGACGCCAAAAACATTCAGTACTTC
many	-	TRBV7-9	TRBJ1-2	CASSPSAWHGYTF	TGTGCCAGCAGCCCTTCGGCCTGGCATGGCTACACCTTC
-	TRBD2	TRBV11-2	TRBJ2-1	CASSHSSGRDYEQFF	TGTGCCAGCAGCCATTCTAGCGGGAGGGACTATGAGCAGTTCTTC
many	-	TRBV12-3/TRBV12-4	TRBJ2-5	CASRQIGKTQYF	TGTGCCAGCAGGCAGATTGGGAAGACCCAGTACTTC
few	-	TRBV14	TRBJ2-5	CASSQDPPPGNQETQYF	TGTGCCAGCAGCCAAGATCCCCCCCCAGGGAACCAAGAGACCCAGTACTTC
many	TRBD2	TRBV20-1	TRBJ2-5	CSARDRLAGVEETQYF	TGCAGTGCTAGAGACCGACTAGCGGGGGTGGAGGAGACCCAGTACTTC
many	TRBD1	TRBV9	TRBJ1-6	CASSVTDRANSPLHF	TGTGCCAGCAGCGTCACGGACAGGGCGAATTCACCCCTCCACTTT
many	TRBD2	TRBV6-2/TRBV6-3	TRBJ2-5	CASSETSGQETQYF	TGTGCCAGCTCAGAGACTAGCGGACAAGAGACCCAGTACTTC
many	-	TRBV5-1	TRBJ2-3	CASSFGTDTQYF	TGTGCCAGCAGTTTCGGCACAGATACGCAGTATTTT
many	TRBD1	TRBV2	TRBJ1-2	CASSLTGTGGYGYGYTF	TGTGCCAGCAGCCTTACCGGGACAGGGGGCTATGGCTATGGCTACACCTTC
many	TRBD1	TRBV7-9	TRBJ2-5	CASRQTGGLETQYF	TGTGCCAGCAGACAGACAGGGGGCCTGGAGACCCAGTACTTC
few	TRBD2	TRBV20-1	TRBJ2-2	CSAPGTSGGAPPGELFF	TGCAGTGCACCCGGGACTAGCGGGGGGGCCCCTCCCGGGGAGCTGTTTTTT
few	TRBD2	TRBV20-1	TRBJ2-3	CSAQLAGVADTQYF	TGCAGTGCTCAACTAGCGGGAGTCGCGGATACGCAGTATTTT
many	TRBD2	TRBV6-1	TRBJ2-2	CASTRLAGGPDTGELFF	TGTGCCAGCACAAGACTAGCGGGAGGGCCGGACACCGGGGAGCTGTTTTTT
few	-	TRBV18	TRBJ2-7	CASSPTQGTYEQYF	TGTGCCAGCTCGCCTACACAGGGAACCTACGAGCAGTACTTC
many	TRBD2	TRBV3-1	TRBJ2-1	CASSQGLAGSSYNEQFF	TGTGCCAGCAGCCAAGGACTAGCGGGGAGCTCCTACAATGAGCAGTTCTTC
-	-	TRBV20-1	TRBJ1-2	CSAYRDKDYGYTF	TGCAGTGCTTACAGGGATAAAGACTATGGCTACACCTTC
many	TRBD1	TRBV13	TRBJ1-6	CASSSQGSSYNSPLHF	TGTGCCAGCAGCTCACAGGGGAGCTCCTATAATTCACCCCTCCACTTT
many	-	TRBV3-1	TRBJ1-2	CASSQGYGNGYTF	TGTGCCAGCAGCCAAGGGTACGGGAATGGCTACACCTTC
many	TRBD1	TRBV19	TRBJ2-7	CASRVVDRALYEQYF	TGTGCCAGTAGAGTCGTGGACAGGGCCCTCTACGAGCAGTACTTC
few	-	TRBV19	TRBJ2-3	CASSGFTDTQYF	TGTGCCAGTAGCGGTTTCACAGATACGCAGTATTTT
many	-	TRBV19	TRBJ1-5	CASRRQASQSNQPQHF	TGTGCCAGTAGGAGGCAGGCGTCCCAGAGCAATCAGCCCCAGCATTTT
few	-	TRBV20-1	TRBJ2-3	CSARGTSFPDTQYF	TGCAGTGCTAGAGGAACTAGCTTCCCAGATACGCAGTATTTT
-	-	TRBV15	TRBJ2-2	CATSRSRDSSNTGELFF	TGTGCCACCAGCAGATCGCGGGACAGCTCGAACACCGGGGAGCTGTTTTTT
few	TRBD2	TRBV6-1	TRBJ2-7	CASSGASGRPPYEQYF	TGTGCCAGCAGTGGGGCTAGCGGGAGACCCCCCTACGAGCAGTACTTC
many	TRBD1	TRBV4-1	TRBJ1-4	CASSPRTGTNEKLFF	TGCGCCAGCAGCCCACGGACAGGGACTAATGAAAAACTGTTTTTT
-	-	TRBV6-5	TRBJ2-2	CASSYSWSRTENTGELFF	TGTGCCAGCAGTTACTCTTGGTCTAGGACAGAAAACACCGGGGAGCTGTTTTTT